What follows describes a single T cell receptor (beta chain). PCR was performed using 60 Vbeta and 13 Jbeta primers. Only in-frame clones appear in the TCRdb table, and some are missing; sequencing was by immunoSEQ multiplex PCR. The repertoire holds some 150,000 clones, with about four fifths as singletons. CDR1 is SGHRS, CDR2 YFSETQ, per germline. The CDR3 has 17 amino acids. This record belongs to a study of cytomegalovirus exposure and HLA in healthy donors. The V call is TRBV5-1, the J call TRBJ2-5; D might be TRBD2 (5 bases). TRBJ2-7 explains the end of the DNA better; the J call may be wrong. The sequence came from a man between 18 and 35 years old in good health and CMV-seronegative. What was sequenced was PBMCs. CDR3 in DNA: TGCGCCAGCAGCCCAGGAACGGCAATCCTGTACGGGGTCGAGCAGTACTTC. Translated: CASSPGTAILYGVEQYF.